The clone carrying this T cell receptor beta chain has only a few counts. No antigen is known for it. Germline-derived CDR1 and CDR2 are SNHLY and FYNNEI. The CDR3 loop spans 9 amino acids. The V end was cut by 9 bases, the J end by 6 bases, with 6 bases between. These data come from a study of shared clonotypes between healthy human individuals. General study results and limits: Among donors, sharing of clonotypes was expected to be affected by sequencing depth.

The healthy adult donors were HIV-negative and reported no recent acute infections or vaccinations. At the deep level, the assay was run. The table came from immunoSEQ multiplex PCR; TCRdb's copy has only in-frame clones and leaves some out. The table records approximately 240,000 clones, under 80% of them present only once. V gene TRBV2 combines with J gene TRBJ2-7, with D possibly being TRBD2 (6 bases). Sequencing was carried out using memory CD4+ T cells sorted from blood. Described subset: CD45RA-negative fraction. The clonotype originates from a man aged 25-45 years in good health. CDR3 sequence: CARGGEQYF. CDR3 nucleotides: TGTGCCAGGGGGGGCGAGCAGTACTTC.